A selection of T cell receptor beta chains follows, all from one sample in a study of beta chain features in type 1 diabetes. TCRdb's table, derived via immunoSEQ multiplex PCR, lists solely in-frame clones and lacks some. The repertoire has some 230,000 clones, about 10% of them found once; the top ten carry about 0.03%. The sequenced material came from naive CD4+ T cells from blood. These receptor sequences come from a woman aged 18-35 years in good health. The CDR3 runs from the conserved cysteine through the conserved F or W. D genes are given only for firm matches. Clone size is given for some rows only: seen once, a few or many times, or a class if the clone is expanded.

J | size | D | V | CDR3 | DNA
TRBJ1-1 | few | TRBD1 | TRBV4-1 | CASSRGQVNTEAFF | TGCGCCAGCAGTCGGGGACAGGTGAACACTGAAGCTTTCTTT
TRBJ1-6 | NA | TRBD1 | TRBV19 | CASSVDRGSSYNSPLHF | TGTGCCAGTAGTGTTGACAGGGGAAGCTCCTATAATTCACCCCTCCACTTT
TRBJ2-5 | NA | NA | TRBV10-3 | CAISDSAPRFIDQYF | TGTGCCATCAGTGACTCCGCGCCCCGCTTTATCGACCAGTACTTC
TRBJ1-5 | NA | TRBD1 | TRBV6-1 | CASRTGAPSNQPQHF | TGTGCCAGCAGGACAGGGGCCCCTAGCAATCAGCCCCAGCATTTT
TRBJ1-1 | many | NA | TRBV7-9 | CASSRTGDTEAFF | TGTGCCAGCAGCCGGACGGGGGACACTGAAGCTTTCTTT
TRBJ2-6 | few | NA | TRBV27 | CASSFWEGAGANVLTF | TGTGCCAGCAGTTTCTGGGAAGGGGCTGGGGCCAACGTCCTGACTTTC
TRBJ2-1 | NA | NA | TRBV9 | CASSVVGDTYNEQFF | TGTGCCAGCAGCGTAGTAGGGGACACCTACAATGAGCAGTTCTTC
TRBJ2-7 | NA | NA | TRBV18 | CASSPPGVASAYEQYF | TGTGCCAGCTCACCACCGGGGGTGGCTAGCGCCTACGAGCAGTACTTC
TRBJ2-7 | NA | NA | TRBV5-5 | CASSLVHSYEQYF | TGTGCCAGCAGCTTGGTCCACTCCTACGAGCAGTACTTC
TRBJ2-6 | few | NA | TRBV18 | CASSPADSGANVLTF | TGTGCCAGCTCACCGGCGGACTCTGGGGCCAACGTCCTGACTTTC
TRBJ1-2 | few | NA | TRBV19 | CASGVRTF | TGTGCCAGTGGTGTGCGGACCTTC